This T cell receptor beta chain was identified in a study of control samples from healthy donors and cancer patients. Profiled with immunoSEQ multiplex PCR; TCRdb holds only in-frame clones, not every one. The sample lists some 100,000 clones; about nine tenths were seen once. V lost 2 bases and J lost 0; bases outside the gene matches: 4. The CDR3 has 15 amino acids. Germline CDR1 SGDLS, CDR2 YYNGEE. This chain links TRBV9 with TRBJ1-1; 7 positions agree with TRBD1. The sample comprised blood. This TCR derives from a human donor in good health. The donor label of this sample is uncertain. CDR3 amino acids: CASSVTGSMNTEAFF. The CDR3 nucleotides read TGTGCCAGCAGCGTGACAGGGAGTATGAACACTGAAGCTTTCTTT. The full variable domain, completed using reference TRBV9 and TRBJ1-1, is DSGVTQTPKHLITATGQRVTLRCSPRSGDLSVYWYQQSLDQGLQFLIQYYNGEERAKGNILERFSAQQFPDLHSELNLSSLELGDSALYFCASSVTGSMNTEAFFGQGTRLTVV.